The clone carrying this T cell receptor (beta chain) has only a few counts. The antigen remains unidentified. The method was immunoSEQ multiplex PCR; TCRdb's version includes in-frame clones alone and lacks a portion of them. The table lists fewer than 500,000 clones, around 90% of them singletons. The V gene's germline CDR1 is LNHDA and CDR2 SQIVND (reference sequence). This CDR3 region has 13 residues. V shed 7 bases, J shed 4 bases, and the junction held 5 bases outside the gene matches. The entry originates in a study of Ad26.COV2.S vaccination and SARS-CoV-2 variants. Across the whole study: The donor participated in the COV1001 trial, in its Ad26.COV2.S arm. Overall study results and limits: Post-vaccination spike-specific CD8+ and CD4+ T cell responses reportedly had substantial breadth.

As to treatment: approximately 18 received Ad26.COV2.S at low or high dose, single or two shots; about 5 received placebo; per-sample allocation not given. The samples were gathered on day 63 after the first injection of vaccine or placebo. This Boston cohort included adults aged 18-55 years. The receptor comes from a person between 18 and 65 years old who received the Ad26.COV2.S COVID-19 vaccine or a placebo. Sequencing used peripheral blood, obtained in a trial of Ad26.COV2.S vaccine versus placebo. V is TRBV19 and J is TRBJ2-5; 8 positions match TRBD1. The CDR3, as DNA: TGTGCCAGTAATCAAGGACAGGGAGAGACCCAGTACTTC. Translation: CASNQGQGETQYF.